The 24 T cell receptor beta chains listed next were all sequenced from one sample in a study of identical twins. TCRdb processed the 5' RACE reads anew with MiXCR; each CDR3 protein has one entry. The sample lists some 460,000 distinct CDR3 sequences; 14% were seen once. A further study also used this sample, focusing on yellow fever vaccine responses in identical twins.

Material for sequencing was CD4+ T cells sorted from blood. The receptors shown here come from a woman aged 18 to 35 in good health.

This clonotype was observed once. A read error may account for a junction end that differs from germline. The chain carries TRBV20-1 and TRBJ2-1; D might be TRBD2 (5 bases). The CDR3 length is 12 residues. In germline, CDR1 is DFQATT, CDR2 SNEGSKA (reference sequence). This CDR3 reads CSATSGENEHFF. CDR3 coding DNA: TGCAGTGCGACCTCCGGGGAGAATGAGCACTTCTTC.

This clonotype was recorded a few times. The chain carries TRBV11-2 and TRBJ2-2; perhaps TRBD1 as D (6 bases). CDR3 length: 15 residues. Germline V gene data show CDR1 as SGHAT and CDR2 as FQNNGV. V lost 3 bases and J lost 7, with 15 bases in between. The CDR3 DNA sequence: TGTGCCAGCAGCTTCACCCGGGACACTTACGGGGAGCTGTTTTTT. Translated: CASSFTRDTYGELFF.

This clonotype was counted between two and nine times. V usage is TRBV10-3 and J usage is TRBJ2-1; TRBD2 agrees at 10 bases. The CDR3 runs to 15 residues. V was clipped by 2 bases and J by 7 bases; unmatched bases: 5. CDR1 is ENHRY, CDR2 SYGVKD, per germline. The CDR3 bases are TGTGCCATCAGTGAGAAGCTAGCGGGAGAGAATGAGCAGTTCTTC. Amino acids: CAISEKLAGENEQFF.

This clonotype came up many times. The CDR3 DNA is TGTGCCAGCAGCGTAACCCTTCCTAGCGGGGGGCTCCAAGAGACCCAGTACTTC. It specifies CASSVTLPSGGLQETQYF. The chain has TRBV9 and TRBJ2-5, with 11 bases that match TRBD2. V trimming: 1 base; J trimming: 1 base; junction bases outside the gene matches: 9. There are 18 residues in the CDR3. Germline CDR1 SGDLS, CDR2 YYNGEE.

This clonotype has just a few counts. This sequence joins TRBV5-4 and TRBJ2-3; 8 nucleotides align to TRBD2. The CDR3 has 16 residues. Per the germline V gene, CDR1 is SGHNT and CDR2 is YYREEE (reference sequence). The junction had 11 bases not matched to a gene; V was cut back by 2 bases and J by 6 bases. CDR3 DNA: TGTGCCAGCAGCTTCCCTGGACTAGCAGATGGGGATACGCAGTATTTT. Amino acid sequence: CASSFPGLADGDTQYF.

This clonotype was detected only a few times. This chain links TRBV19 with TRBJ2-1; unclear D gene. CDR3 length equals 12 residues. Per the germline V gene, CDR1 is LNHDA and CDR2 is SQIVND (reference sequence). Trimming took 1 base from V and 7 from J, leaving 5 bases between them. CDR3 DNA: TGTGCCAGTAGTATAGGAAGGAATGAGCAGTTCTTC. This translates into CASSIGRNEQFF.

The chain combines TRBV15 with TRBJ2-7; D perhaps matches TRBD2 (5 bases). From germline, CDR1 is LNHNV and CDR2 YYDKDF (reference sequence). Trimming took 3 bases from V and 2 from J, leaving 14 bases between them. The CDR3 is 15 amino acids. CDR3 loop: CATSSLGLNPYEQYF. CDR3 nucleotides: TGTGCCACCAGCAGCTTAGGACTGAACCCCTACGAGCAGTACTTC.

This clonotype was counted a few times. The J gene is TRBJ2-7, the V gene TRBV5-6, with D maybe TRBD2 (5 bases). This CDR3 has 15 amino acids. Germline CDR1 is SGHDT and CDR2 is YYEEEE. Trimming pared 2 bases from V and 5 bases from J, leaving 17 bases between. The DNA for the CDR3 is TGTGCCAGCAGCTTACCCGGGGTCCGTTTGGACGAGCAGTACTTC. Its protein is CASSLPGVRLDEQYF.

This clonotype has at least ten counts. This chain links TRBV24-1 with TRBJ2-5; 9 nucleotides line up with TRBD1. Per the germline V gene, CDR1 is KGHDR and CDR2 is SFDVKD. The CDR3 spans 15 residues. The ends lost 3 bases at V and 4 bases at J; junction bases unmatched: 5. DNA for the CDR3: TGTGCCACCAGTGATAGTAGACAGGGGGTAGAGACCCAGTACTTC. Encoded protein: CATSDSRQGVETQYF.

This sequence joins TRBV9 and TRBJ2-5; unclear D gene. V was pared by 3 bases and J by 5 bases, with 8 bases between. CDR1 and CDR2 (germline): SGDLS, YYNGEE. CDR3 length: 12 amino acids. The CDR3 nucleotides read TGTGCCAGCAGCGCTTCCTGGGAGACCCAGTACTTC. Its translation: CASSASWETQYF.

V gene TRBV9 combines with J gene TRBJ2-1, with 9 nucleotides matching TRBD2. Looked up from germline, CDR1 is SGDLS and CDR2 is YYNGEE. Losses at the gene ends were 3 bases for V and 9 bases for J; bases not matched to a gene: 7. The CDR3 contains 14 residues. The CDR3 sequence is CASSGIAGVSEQFF. The DNA for the CDR3 is TGTGCCAGCAGCGGGATAGCGGGAGTATCTGAGCAGTTCTTC. Looking up the rest from reference TRBV9 and TRBJ2-1 gives the full variable domain: DSGVTQTPKHLITATGQRVTLRCSPRSGDLSVYWYQQSLDQGLQFLIQYYNGEERAKGNILERFSAQQFPDLHSELNLSSLELGDSALYFCASSGIAGVSEQFFGPGTRLTVL.

The chain joins TRBV5-1 to TRBJ2-7, with a tentative D call TRBD2 (5 bases). V was shortened by 0 bases and J by 2 bases, with 15 bases between the two germline ends. This CDR3 spans 16 amino acids. In germline, CDR1 is SGHRS, CDR2 YFSETQ. CDR3 nucleotides: TGCGCCAGCAGCTTGGGGTTGGGCTTCGGGGCCTACGAGCAGTACTTC. Its translation is CASSLGLGFGAYEQYF.

The chain links TRBV11-1 to TRBJ2-2, with TRBD2 matching 12 bases. The V gene's germline CDR1 is SGHAT and CDR2 FQDESV (reference sequence). The CDR3 contains 18 residues. V lost 4 bases and J lost 4; bases outside the gene matches: 10. DNA of the CDR3: TGTGCCAGCAGCTCATTACGACTAGCGGGAGTCAGCACCGGGGAGCTGTTTTTT. This encodes CASSSLRLAGVSTGELFF.

This chain uses TRBV9 with TRBJ2-7; no clear D gene. The germline V and J ends were trimmed by 0 bases and 2 bases, with 9 bases remaining between them. There are 14 residues in the CDR3. Germline CDR1 is SGDLS and CDR2 is YYNGEE. The CDR3 DNA is TGTGCCAGCAGCGTAGGGGGTACAACCTACGAGCAGTACTTC. As protein: CASSVGGTTYEQYF.

This clonotype occurred a few times. The rearrangement links TRBV20-1 to TRBJ2-3; 7 nucleotides align to TRBD2. The germline V gene encodes CDR1 DFQATT and CDR2 SNEGSKA (reference sequence). The CDR3 contains 16 residues. The ends lost 0 bases at V and 0 bases at J; junction bases unmatched: 6. The CDR3 protein is CSARDPLAVSTDTQYF. The CDR3 DNA sequence: TGCAGTGCTAGAGATCCCCTAGCGGTTAGCACAGATACGCAGTATTTT.

In this sample, this clonotype turned up a few times. The rearrangement joins TRBV2 to TRBJ2-1; D could derive from TRBD1 or TRBD2 (5 bases each). Per the germline V gene, CDR1 is SNHLY and CDR2 is FYNNEI. V was cut by 6 bases and J by 2 bases, with 14 bases left in between. The CDR3 consists of 15 residues. This CDR3 reads CASRTLGTAYNEQFF. As DNA, the CDR3 is TGTGCCAGCAGGACCCTCGGGACGGCCTACAATGAGCAGTTCTTC. Looking up the rest from reference TRBV2 and TRBJ2-1 gives the full variable domain: EPEVTQTPSHQVTQMGQEVILRCVPISNHLYFYWYRQILGQKVEFLVSFYNNEISEKSEIFDDQFSVERPDGSNFTLKIRSTKLEDSAMYFCASRTLGTAYNEQFFGPGTRLTVL.

This chain joins TRBV20-1 and TRBJ2-5; D unclear. Germline V gene data show CDR1 as DFQATT and CDR2 as SNEGSKA (reference sequence). The germline V and J ends were trimmed by 6 bases and 5 bases, with 10 bases remaining between them. The CDR3 consists of 11 residues. The CDR3 DNA follows: TGCAGTGCCCGCGTCCCCGAGACCCAGTACTTC. Protein sequence: CSARVPETQYF.

This clonotype was counted only a few times. This chain joins TRBV12-3 or TRBV12-4 and TRBJ2-1; possibly TRBD2 for D (5 bases). Deletions cut 4 bases from V and 13 bases from J, with 23 bases between. This CDR3 has 15 residues. The CDR3 here is CASSSGILDQDPQFF. DNA of the CDR3: TGTGCCAGCAGTTCGGGGATTCTCGACCAAGACCCTCAGTTCTTC.

This clonotype was counted a few times. The rearrangement joins TRBV10-3 to TRBJ2-7, with 10 bases that match TRBD2. The CDR3 length is 12 residues. Germline loops: CDR1 ENHRY, CDR2 SYGVKD. After removal of 9 bases from V and 5 bases from J, the junction contained 4 bases not matched to a gene. For the CDR3, the DNA is TGTGCCATGGGACTAGCGCGGGACGAGCAGTACTTC. Protein: CAMGLARDEQYF.

The V gene is TRBV10-2, the J gene TRBJ2-3; the match to TRBD2 covers 10 bases. This CDR3 contains 14 residues. Per the germline V gene, CDR1 is WSHSY and CDR2 is SAAADI. V lost 7 bases, J lost 1 base, and 2 bases stayed unmatched. As DNA, the CDR3 is TGCGCCAGCACCGGGACTAGCGGCACAGATACGCAGTATTTT. Its protein product is CASTGTSGTDTQYF.

This clonotype was seen only a few times. The V gene is TRBV28, the J gene TRBJ1-5, with D possibly matching TRBD1 (6 bases). V lost 8 bases, J lost 0 bases, and 8 bases lay in between. The CDR3 has 13 residues. From germline, CDR1 is MDHEN and CDR2 SYDVKM. CDR3 bases: TGTGCCAGCCAGACAGGTAGCAATCAGCCCCAGCATTTT. It specifies CASQTGSNQPQHF.

This clonotype was recorded a few times. This chain uses TRBV25-1 with TRBJ2-7, with D possibly being TRBD2 (7 bases). The ends were cut back, 3 bases at V and 0 bases at J, with 15 bases in the middle. The CDR3 runs 16 residues. CDR1 is MGHDK and CDR2 is SYGVNS in the germline V gene. CDR3 amino acids: CASSEGGAGASYEQYF. CDR3 coding DNA: TGTGCCAGCAGTGAGGGTGGGGCGGGGGCCTCCTACGAGCAGTACTTC.

The chain carries TRBV4-1 and TRBJ1-1; D is unresolved. The CDR3 has 14 residues. Trimming shortened V by 1 base and J by 3 bases, and 9 bases separated the two germline ends. Germline V lookup: CDR1 MGHRA, CDR2 YSYEKL. CDR3 residues: CASSQAFSHTEAFF. CDR3 sequence (DNA): TGCGCCAGCAGCCAAGCCTTCAGCCACACTGAAGCTTTCTTT.

This clonotype was seen many times. This sequence joins TRBV29-1 and TRBJ2-3, with 12 bases fitting TRBD1. CDR1 and CDR2 (germline): SQVTM, ANQGSEA. This CDR3 is built from 14 residues. V dropped 6 bases and J dropped 4; count of bases not matched to a gene: 5. The CDR3, as DNA: TGCAGCGTGATAGGGACAGGGGGCCCAGATACGCAGTATTTT. It yields the protein CSVIGTGGPDTQYF.